The sequence of this T cell receptor (beta chain) was determined in a study of tumor-infiltrating lymphocytes in localized non-small cell lung cancer. The study, taken as a whole, reports: Compared with uninvolved lung, tumors showed higher T cell infiltration by TCRbeta sequencing. Technical variation could not be separated from intratumor heterogeneity here.

About this clone itself: Its specificity is not known.

Data came from immunoSEQ multiplex PCR; TCRdb stores just in-frame clones and leaves some out. The sample records roughly 24,000 clones, approximately 59% being singletons. With 1 base clipped from V and 6 bases from J, the junction kept 5 bases outside the gene matches. CDR1 is SGHTA, CDR2 FQGNSA, per germline. The CDR3 runs 14 residues. Material for sequencing was lung tumor tissue. V usage is TRBV7-2 and J usage is TRBJ1-1; 7 bases fit TRBD1. The receptor comes from a human donor with non-small cell lung cancer. The CDR3 loop is CASSLVWQGAEAFF. In DNA, the CDR3 is TGTGCCAGCAGCTTAGTGTGGCAGGGGGCTGAAGCTTTCTTT.